This TCR beta chain was recorded in a study of post-analysis software for immune sequencing data. cDNA libraries for TCR beta contained unique molecular identifiers. From the PCR reads, TCRdb called clonotypes with MiXCR, one entry per CDR3 protein. This table has about 460,000 distinct CDR3 sequences, around 40% appearing once. The V end lost 0 bases, the J end lost 6 bases, and 12 bases lay between the germline ends. The CDR3 loop spans 14 amino acids. Germline V CDR1 and CDR2: SGHRS, YFSETQ. Notes on the study in general: Roughly five TRBV segments were significantly more frequent in patients than in controls. TRBV5-6, TRBV5-1 and TRBV20-1 were among these segments. Under F measure analysis, samples from one preparation batch co-clustered strongly.

Notes on this clonotype: Antigen: not known.

The chain couples TRBV5-1 to TRBJ2-5, with no clear D. This sequence was found in a girl aged 5 to 17 with multiple sclerosis. Sequencing was carried out using blood. The CDR3 DNA reads as TGCGCCAGCAGCTTGGAGTGGGGTCGTAAGACCCAGTACTTC. It yields the protein CASSLEWGRKTQYF.